The sequence of this T cell receptor beta chain was determined in a study of blood T cell repertoires in COVID-19. Study in general: The origin of the acute and convalescent COVID-19 samples was the United States, Italy and Spain. PBMCs, B-cell-depleted T cells, or T cells were the source of the cDNA or gDNA that made up the material.

Methods used by the authors: The assay estimated nucleated cells by amplifying reference gene primers. TCRdb's table, derived via immunoSEQ multiplex PCR, lists solely in-frame clones and lacks some. The DNA was the basis for D and trimming; V, J and clone size are from that table. The sample has 70,000 or so clones; approximately 85% are singletons. This CDR3 has 15 amino acids. CDR1 and CDR2 from the germline V gene are SGHDT and YYEEEE. Trimming cost V 3 bases and J 1 base, with 12 bases left between them. V and J are TRBV5-6 and TRBJ2-3; D unclear. The source is a woman of 80 years or more with active or convalescent COVID-19. Input material: peripheral blood. CDR3 in amino acids: CASSSQHVRTDTQYF. CDR3 nucleotide sequence: TGTGCCAGCAGCTCCCAACACGTACGCACAGATACGCAGTATTTT. The full variable domain, with the rest looked up from reference TRBV5-6 and TRBJ2-3, is DAGVTQSPTHLIKTRGQQVTLRCSPKSGHDTVSWYQQALGQGPQFIFQYYEEEERQRGNFPDRFSGHQFPNYSSELNVNALLLGDSALYLCASSSQHVRTDTQYFGPGTRLTVL.